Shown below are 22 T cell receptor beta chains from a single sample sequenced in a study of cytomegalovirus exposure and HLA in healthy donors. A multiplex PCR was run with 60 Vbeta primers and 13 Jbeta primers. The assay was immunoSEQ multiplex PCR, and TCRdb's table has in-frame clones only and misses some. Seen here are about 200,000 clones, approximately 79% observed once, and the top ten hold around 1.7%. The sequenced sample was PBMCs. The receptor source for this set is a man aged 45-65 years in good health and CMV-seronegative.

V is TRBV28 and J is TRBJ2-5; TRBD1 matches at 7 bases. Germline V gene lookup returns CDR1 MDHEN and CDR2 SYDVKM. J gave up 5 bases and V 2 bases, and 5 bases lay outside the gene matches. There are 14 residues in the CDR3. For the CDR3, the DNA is TGTGCCAGCAGTTTACCGGACAGGAGGGAGACCCAGTACTTC. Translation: CASSLPDRRETQYF.

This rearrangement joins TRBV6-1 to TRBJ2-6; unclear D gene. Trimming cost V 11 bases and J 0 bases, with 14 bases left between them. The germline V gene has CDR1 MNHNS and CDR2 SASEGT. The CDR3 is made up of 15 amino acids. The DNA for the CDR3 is TGTGCCTGCCACCTCGCCGGCTCTGGGGCCAACGTCCTGACTTTC. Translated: CACHLAGSGANVLTF.

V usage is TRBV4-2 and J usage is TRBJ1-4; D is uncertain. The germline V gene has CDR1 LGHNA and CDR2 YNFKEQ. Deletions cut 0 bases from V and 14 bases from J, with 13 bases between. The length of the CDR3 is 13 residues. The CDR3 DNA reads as TGTGCCAGCAGCCAAGATCTGAGGAAGTGGCTGTTTTTT. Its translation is CASSQDLRKWLFF.

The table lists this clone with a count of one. Here the CDR3 DNA reads TGTGCCAGCAGCCTCGACAGGGACGGAAACACCATATATTTT. Protein sequence: CASSLDRDGNTIYF. The rearrangement links TRBV7-9 to TRBJ1-3, with 7 bases aligning to TRBD1. The CDR3 totals 14 residues. The germline V gene has CDR1 SEHNR and CDR2 FQNEAQ (reference sequence). Trimming cost V 5 bases and J 4 bases; bases outside gene matches: 5.

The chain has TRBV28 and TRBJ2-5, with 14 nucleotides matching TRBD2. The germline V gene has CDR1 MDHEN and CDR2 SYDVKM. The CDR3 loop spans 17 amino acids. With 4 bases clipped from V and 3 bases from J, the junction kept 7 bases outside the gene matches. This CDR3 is CASSSGTSGSREETQYF. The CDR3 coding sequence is TGTGCCAGCAGTTCGGGGACTAGCGGGAGTCGGGAAGAGACCCAGTACTTC.

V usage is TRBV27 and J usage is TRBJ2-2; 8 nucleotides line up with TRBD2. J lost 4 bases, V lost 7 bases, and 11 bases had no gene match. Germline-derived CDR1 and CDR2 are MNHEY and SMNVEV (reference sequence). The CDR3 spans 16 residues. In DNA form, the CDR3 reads TGTGCCAGCACCGCCCGGGGGGGGGCTTCCACCGGGGAGCTGTTTTTT. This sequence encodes CASTARGGASTGELFF.

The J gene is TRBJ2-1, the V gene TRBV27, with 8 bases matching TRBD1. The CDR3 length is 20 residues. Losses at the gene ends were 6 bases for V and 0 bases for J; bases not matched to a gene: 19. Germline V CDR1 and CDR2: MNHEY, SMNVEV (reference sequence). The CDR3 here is CASSTDRGLAGPSSYNEQFF. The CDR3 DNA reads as TGTGCCAGCAGCACAGACAGGGGTTTGGCGGGTCCTAGCTCCTACAATGAGCAGTTCTTC.

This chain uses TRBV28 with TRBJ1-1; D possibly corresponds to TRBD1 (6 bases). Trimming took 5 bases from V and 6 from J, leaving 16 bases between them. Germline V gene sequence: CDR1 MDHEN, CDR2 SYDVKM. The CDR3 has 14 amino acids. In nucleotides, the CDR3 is TGTGCCAGCAGTGTACAAGGGGGGGTCCCTGAAGCTTTCTTT. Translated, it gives CASSVQGGVPEAFF.

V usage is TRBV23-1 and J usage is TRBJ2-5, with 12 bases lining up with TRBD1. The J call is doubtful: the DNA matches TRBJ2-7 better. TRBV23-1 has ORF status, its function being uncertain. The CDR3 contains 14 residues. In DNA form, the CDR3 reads TGCGCCGGCGCAGACCGGGACAGGGGGCGCGAGCAGTACTTC. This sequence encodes CAGADRDRGREQYF.

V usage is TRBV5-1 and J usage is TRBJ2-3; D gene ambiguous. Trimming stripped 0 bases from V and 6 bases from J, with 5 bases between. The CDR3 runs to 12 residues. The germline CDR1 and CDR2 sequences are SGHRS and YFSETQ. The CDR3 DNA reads TGCGCCAGCAGCTTGGCTGTGGATACGCAGTATTTT. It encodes CASSLAVDTQYF.

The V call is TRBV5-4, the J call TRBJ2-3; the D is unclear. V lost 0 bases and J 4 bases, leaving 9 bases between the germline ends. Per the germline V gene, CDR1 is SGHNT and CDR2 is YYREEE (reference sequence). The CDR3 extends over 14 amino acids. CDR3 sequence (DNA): TGTGCCAGCAGCTTGGGGGCAGGATCAGATACGCAGTATTTT. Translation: CASSLGAGSDTQYF.

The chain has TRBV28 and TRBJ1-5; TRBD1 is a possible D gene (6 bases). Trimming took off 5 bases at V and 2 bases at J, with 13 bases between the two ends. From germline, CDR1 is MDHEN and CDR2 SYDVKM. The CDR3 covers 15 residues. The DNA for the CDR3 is TGTGCCAGCAGTATACCCTCAGGGGGCAATCAGCCCCAGCATTTT. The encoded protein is CASSIPSGGNQPQHF.

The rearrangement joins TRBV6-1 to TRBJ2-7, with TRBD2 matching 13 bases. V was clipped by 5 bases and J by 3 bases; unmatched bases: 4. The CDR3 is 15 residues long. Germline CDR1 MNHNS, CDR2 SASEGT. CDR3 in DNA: TGTGCCAGCAGTCCTGGGACTAGCGGGATCTACGAGCAGTACTTC. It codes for CASSPGTSGIYEQYF.

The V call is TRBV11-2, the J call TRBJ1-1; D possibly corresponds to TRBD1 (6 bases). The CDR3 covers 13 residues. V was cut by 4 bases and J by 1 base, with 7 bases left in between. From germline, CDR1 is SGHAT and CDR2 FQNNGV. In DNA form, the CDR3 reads TGTGCCAGCAGCTGGGGGCGGAACACTGAAGCTTTCTTT. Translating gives CASSWGRNTEAFF.

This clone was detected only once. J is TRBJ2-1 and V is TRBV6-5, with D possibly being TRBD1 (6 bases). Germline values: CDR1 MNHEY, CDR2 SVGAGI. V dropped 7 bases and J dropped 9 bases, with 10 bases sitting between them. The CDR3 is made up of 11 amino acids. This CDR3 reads CASTTGFEQFF. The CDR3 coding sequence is TGTGCCAGCACCACAGGGTTTGAGCAGTTCTTC.

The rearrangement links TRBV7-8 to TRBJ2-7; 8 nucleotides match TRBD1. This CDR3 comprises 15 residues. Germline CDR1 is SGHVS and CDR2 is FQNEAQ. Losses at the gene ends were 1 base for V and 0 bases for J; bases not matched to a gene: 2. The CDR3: CASSLGTGNSYEQYF. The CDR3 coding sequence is TGTGCCAGCAGCTTAGGGACAGGGAACTCCTACGAGCAGTACTTC.

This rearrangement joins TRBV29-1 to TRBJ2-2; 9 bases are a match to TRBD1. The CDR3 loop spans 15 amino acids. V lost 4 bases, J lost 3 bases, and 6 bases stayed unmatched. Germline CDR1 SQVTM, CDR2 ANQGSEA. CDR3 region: CSVVLDRGYTGELFF. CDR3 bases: TGCAGCGTTGTCTTGGACAGGGGTTACACCGGGGAGCTGTTTTTT.

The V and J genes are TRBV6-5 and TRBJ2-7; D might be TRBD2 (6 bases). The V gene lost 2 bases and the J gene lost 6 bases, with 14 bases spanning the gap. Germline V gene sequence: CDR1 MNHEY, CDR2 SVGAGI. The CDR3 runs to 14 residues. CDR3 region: CASSYGPGRSEQYF. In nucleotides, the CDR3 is TGTGCCAGCAGTTACGGCCCGGGGAGGAGCGAGCAGTACTTC.

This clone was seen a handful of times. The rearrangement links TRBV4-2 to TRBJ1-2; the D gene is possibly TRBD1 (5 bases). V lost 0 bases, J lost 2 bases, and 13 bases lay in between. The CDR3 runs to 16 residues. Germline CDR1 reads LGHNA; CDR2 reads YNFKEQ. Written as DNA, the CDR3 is TGTGCCAGCAGCCAAGATCGCAGGGCAGACAACTATGGCTACACCTTC. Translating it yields CASSQDRRADNYGYTF.

CDR3 in DNA: TGCGCCAGCAGCTTGAGTGGACAGTCCTATGGCTACACCTTC. The encoded protein is CASSLSGQSYGYTF. The chain recombines TRBV5-1 with TRBJ1-2, with D tentatively TRBD1 (6 bases). CDR3 length: 14 residues. The ends were cut back, 1 base at V and 4 bases at J, with 11 bases in the middle. In germline, CDR1 is SGHRS, CDR2 YFSETQ.

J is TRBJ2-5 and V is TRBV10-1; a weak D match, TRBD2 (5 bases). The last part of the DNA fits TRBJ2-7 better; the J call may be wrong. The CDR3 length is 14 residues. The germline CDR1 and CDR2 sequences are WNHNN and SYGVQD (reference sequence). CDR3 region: CASSERGFLDEQYF. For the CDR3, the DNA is TGCGCCAGCAGTGAGCGAGGGTTTCTCGACGAGCAGTACTTC.

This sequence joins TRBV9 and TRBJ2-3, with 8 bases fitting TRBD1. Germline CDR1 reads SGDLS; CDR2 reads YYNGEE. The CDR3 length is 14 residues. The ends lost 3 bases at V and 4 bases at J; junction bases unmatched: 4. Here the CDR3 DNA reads TGTGCCAGCAGCGACGACAGGGGCCCAGATACGCAGTATTTT. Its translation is CASSDDRGPDTQYF.